The 30 T cell receptor beta chains reported below all come from one sample, sequenced in a study of graft-versus-host responses after intestinal transplantation. Sequenced by immunoSEQ multiplex PCR; TCRdb stores in-frame clones only, minus some. The table includes about 93,000 clones, about four fifths detected once. No antigen has been identified for these receptors. This specimen consisted of unstimulated CD4+ T cells sorted from spleen or lymph node cells, obtained before intestinal transplant. The receptors derive from a human donor who received an intestinal transplant.

This clone was recorded a few times. The chain couples TRBV28 to TRBJ2-1; D uncertain. Trimming cost V 7 bases and J 0 bases, with 16 bases left between them. Germline V gives CDR1 MDHEN, CDR2 SYDVKM. This CDR3 is 16 amino acids long. The CDR3 loop reads CASTPPGGSSYNEQFF. For the CDR3, the DNA is TGTGCCAGCACCCCCCCTGGCGGCAGCTCCTACAATGAGCAGTTCTTC.

The chain employs TRBV7-7 and TRBJ2-5, with 9 bases lining up with TRBD2. The CDR3 covers 16 residues. Looked up from germline, CDR1 is SSHAT and CDR2 is FNYEAQ (reference sequence). The junction had 12 bases not matched to a gene; V was cut back by 6 bases and J by 4 bases. CDR3 loop: CASSPGPQRGVETQYF. CDR3 nucleotides: TGTGCCAGCAGTCCGGGCCCCCAGCGGGGGGTAGAGACCCAGTACTTC. Combining the CDR3 with reference TRBV7-7 and TRBJ2-5 gives the whole variable domain GAGVSQSPRYKVTKRGQDVTLRCDPISSHATLYWYQQALGQGPEFLTYFNYEAQPDKSGLPSDRFSAERPEGSISTLTIQRTEQRDSAMYRCASSPGPQRGVETQYFGPGTRLLVL.

This rearrangement joins TRBV7-2 to TRBJ2-1; 9 bases agree with TRBD1. Germline loops: CDR1 SGHTA, CDR2 FQGNSA. The V gene end was trimmed by 0 bases and the J gene end by 6 bases; junction bases not matched to a gene: 6. There are 16 residues in the CDR3. This CDR3 reads CASSLAGTGKGNEQFF. The DNA of the CDR3 is TGTGCCAGCAGCTTAGCGGGGACAGGGAAGGGCAATGAGCAGTTCTTC.

This clone was seen a few times. The V and J genes are TRBV6-1 and TRBJ1-2; no definite D call. This CDR3 has 14 amino acids. Deletions cut 2 bases from V and 4 bases from J, with 11 bases between. Germline values: CDR1 MNHNS, CDR2 SASEGT. The CDR3 DNA is TGTGCCAGCAGTGAAAGAGGGATGGTCTATGGCTACACCTTC. This translates into CASSERGMVYGYTF.

The chain carries TRBV25-1 and TRBJ1-4, with 11 bases identical to TRBD1. The CDR3 has 15 amino acids. Germline CDR1 and CDR2: MGHDK and SYGVNS. The trim removed 3 bases at V and 13 bases at J, leaving 10 bases unmatched. Here the CDR3 DNA reads TGTGCCAGCAGTGACCCCGGGACAGGGGGAGATGGACTGTTTTTT. This gives the protein CASSDPGTGGDGLFF.

V usage is TRBV21-1 and J usage is TRBJ2-1; the D call TRBD2 from the table was never checked on the DNA. TRBV21-1 is flagged as a pseudogene. The CDR3 is 13 amino acids. CDR3 in amino acids: CASSLRVLREQFF. Here the CDR3 DNA reads TGTGCCAGCAGCCTCCGGGTCCTGCGTGAGCAGTTCTTC.

The J gene is TRBJ2-7, the V gene TRBV10-3; a weak D match, TRBD2 (5 bases). V was shortened by 3 bases and J by 0 bases, with 9 bases between the two germline ends. The germline CDR1 and CDR2 sequences are ENHRY and SYGVKD. The CDR3 is 14 residues long. The chain's CDR3 is CAISDQRSSYEQYF. CDR3 nucleotides: TGTGCCATCAGTGACCAGCGGAGCTCCTACGAGCAGTACTTC.

This clone is labeled medium-sized. The rearrangement links TRBV5-4 to TRBJ1-2; TRBD1 matches at 12 bases. The CDR3 covers 16 residues. V lost 0 bases to trimming and J lost 4 bases; unmatched junction nucleotides: 4. Germline assignment: CDR1 SGHNT and CDR2 YYREEE (reference sequence). The CDR3 DNA follows: TGTGCCAGCAGCTTGGGGGGACAGGGGGCATTCTATGGCTACACCTTC. This codes for CASSLGGQGAFYGYTF.

The V call is TRBV6-6, the J call TRBJ1-5; 8 bases align to TRBD1. After removal of 6 bases from V and 7 bases from J, the junction contained 11 bases not matched to a gene. CDR3 length: 15 amino acids. Germline V CDR1 and CDR2: MNHNY, SVGAGI (reference sequence). The CDR3 DNA is TGTGCCAGCAGCTCGCCTGACAGGGGAGCCCAGCCCCAGCATTTT. This translates into CASSSPDRGAQPQHF.

This clone was seen once. The chain is built from TRBV5-1 and TRBJ2-7, with D hard to call. CDR1 and CDR2 (germline): SGHRS, YFSETQ. The CDR3 is 15 residues long. Trimming took 1 base from V and 1 from J, leaving 12 bases between them. CDR3: CASSLRPGRSYEQYF. DNA for the CDR3: TGCGCCAGCAGCTTGAGGCCAGGCCGTTCCTACGAGCAGTACTTC. Combining the CDR3 with reference TRBV5-1 and TRBJ2-7 gives the whole variable domain KAGVTQTPRYLIKTRGQQVTLSCSPISGHRSVSWYQQTPGQGLQFLFEYFSETQRNKGNFPGRFSGRQFSNSRSEMNVSTLELGDSALYLCASSLRPGRSYEQYFGPGTRLTVT.

This clone was found once. The chain couples TRBV2 to TRBJ2-1; D is unresolved. Trimming took 5 bases from V and 7 from J, leaving 6 bases between them. This CDR3 contains 11 residues. From germline, CDR1 is SNHLY and CDR2 FYNNEI. This chain's CDR3 is CASSPENEQFF. The CDR3 nucleotides are TGTGCCAGCAGTCCTGAGAATGAGCAGTTCTTC.

Here the CDR3 DNA reads TGTGCCAGCAGTCCCCAGGGCCCTCTAGCCAAAAACATTCAGTACTTC. It is translated as CASSPQGPLAKNIQYF. The rearrangement joins TRBV28 to TRBJ2-4; TRBD1 might be the D (5 bases). CDR3 length: 16 amino acids. The V gene lost 5 bases and the J gene lost 0 bases, with 14 bases spanning the gap. Germline V CDR1 and CDR2: MDHEN, SYDVKM.

This clone has only one observation. The chain couples TRBV28 to TRBJ2-3, with a weak D call TRBD2 (6 bases). The CDR3 totals 13 residues. The germline V gene has CDR1 MDHEN and CDR2 SYDVKM. Trimming shortened V by 7 bases and J by 4 bases, and 12 bases separated the two germline ends. CDR3 DNA: TGTGCCAGCAATTATCGGGAGTCAGATACGCAGTATTTT. It translates to CASNYRESDTQYF.

The table lists this clone with a count of one. J is TRBJ1-1 and V is TRBV5-1; 11 bases fit TRBD1. With 0 bases clipped from V and 3 bases from J, the junction kept 1 base outside the gene matches. The germline V gene has CDR1 SGHRS and CDR2 YFSETQ. This CDR3 contains 15 residues. CDR3 residues: CASSLEGQGDTEAFF. In DNA form, the CDR3 reads TGCGCCAGCAGCTTGGAGGGACAGGGGGACACTGAAGCTTTCTTT.

This clone has just a few counts. This chain links TRBV2 with TRBJ2-3, with D possibly being TRBD1 (6 bases). The CDR3 totals 14 residues. Trimming removed 5 bases from V and 4 bases from J, with 13 bases in between. Germline loops: CDR1 SNHLY, CDR2 FYNNEI. The CDR3 region has the DNA TGTGCCAGCAGTAACAGACAGGTCCCAGATACGCAGTATTTT. Its translation is CASSNRQVPDTQYF.

This clone was picked up one time. The V call is TRBV7-9, the J call TRBJ2-1; 10 bases agree with TRBD2. The germline gives CDR1 SEHNR, CDR2 FQNEAQ (reference sequence). Trimming at V came to 1 base and at J to 10 bases, leaving 4 bases not matched to a gene. The CDR3 sequence is 14 residues long. The CDR3 DNA follows: TGTGCCAGCAGCTTAGTAGCGGGGGGCCTCGAGCAGTTCTTC. This codes for CASSLVAGGLEQFF.

The chain is built from TRBV28 and TRBJ1-1; a weak D match, TRBD1 (5 bases). This CDR3 contains 15 residues. V lost 5 bases and J 3 bases, leaving 16 bases between the germline ends. Per germline, CDR1 MDHEN and CDR2 SYDVKM. CDR3 amino acids: CASSLIGGGYTEAFF. The CDR3 DNA reads TGTGCCAGCAGTCTCATCGGGGGAGGGTACACTGAAGCTTTCTTT.

This chain links TRBV7-9 with TRBJ2-7, with 9 bases matching TRBD2. The V gene end was trimmed by 1 base and the J gene end by 0 bases; junction bases not matched to a gene: 4. From germline, CDR1 is SEHNR and CDR2 FQNEAQ (reference sequence). The CDR3 has 16 amino acids. As DNA, the CDR3 is TGTGCCAGCAGCTTAGGGCATAGCGGGAGCTCCTACGAGCAGTACTTC. Amino acid sequence: CASSLGHSGSSYEQYF.

For the CDR3, the DNA is TGCGCCAGCAGCCAAGATAGCGGGACTAGCGTTCGGGAGCAGTACTTC. Translation gives CASSQDSGTSVREQYF. The chain combines TRBV4-1 with TRBJ2-7; 10 nucleotides align to TRBD2. Unmatched junction bases numbered 9, after V lost 0 bases and J lost 7 bases. Germline CDR1 and CDR2: MGHRA and YSYEKL. CDR3 length equals 16 residues.

This clone was found a few times. This chain connects TRBV4-1 to TRBJ1-1, with D unresolved. V dropped 1 base and J dropped 1 base, with 4 bases sitting between them. The CDR3 covers 13 residues. CDR1 MGHRA and CDR2 YSYEKL come from the germline V gene. The CDR3, as DNA: TGCGCCAGCAGCCAAGTCAGGAACACTGAAGCTTTCTTT. Translating it yields CASSQVRNTEAFF.

This clone is a singleton in its sample. V gene TRBV6-1 combines with J gene TRBJ2-4; tentatively, D is TRBD2 (5 bases). Germline CDR1 is MNHNS and CDR2 is SASEGT. The CDR3 covers 14 residues. Trimming removed 6 bases at V and 6 bases at J, with 15 bases between. Here the CDR3 DNA reads TGTGCCAGCAGGTCAATGTCGGCGGGAAACATTCAGTACTTC. Its protein is CASRSMSAGNIQYF.

The V call is TRBV7-2, the J call TRBJ1-6; 7 nucleotides align to TRBD1. CDR1 and CDR2 from the germline V gene are SGHTA and FQGNSA. The CDR3 loop spans 14 amino acids. The V gene end was trimmed by 3 bases and the J gene end by 9 bases; junction bases not matched to a gene: 5. The CDR3: CASSFSQGGSPLHF. CDR3 coding DNA: TGTGCCAGCAGCTTTTCCCAGGGGGGTTCACCCCTCCACTTT.

The CDR3 DNA sequence: TGTGCCAGCAGCCCATTAGTAGCAGGAAACACCATATATTTT. This gives the protein CASSPLVAGNTIYF. The rearrangement links TRBV7-9 to TRBJ1-3; D unresolved. Germline V lookup: CDR1 SEHNR, CDR2 FQNEAQ (reference sequence). CDR3 length: 14 amino acids. Trimming removed 5 bases at V and 4 bases at J, with 12 bases between.

This clone was recorded only once. This chain uses TRBV10-1 with TRBJ1-1; 7 nucleotides agree with TRBD1. V dropped 6 bases and J dropped 5; count of bases not matched to a gene: 9. Germline CDR1 reads WNHNN; CDR2 reads SYGVQD (reference sequence). This CDR3 has 14 residues. CDR3 sequence (DNA): TGCGCCAGCAGCTCCGGGACAGCCCGGACTGAAGCTTTCTTT. This sequence encodes CASSSGTARTEAFF.

This chain connects TRBV7-2 to TRBJ2-5, with 8 bases fitting TRBD2. CDR1 is SGHTA, CDR2 FQGNSA, per germline. The ends lost 5 bases at V and 5 bases at J; junction bases unmatched: 10. The CDR3 has 15 amino acids. CDR3 nucleotide sequence: TGTGCCAGCAGCCCCAGCGGGAGCGGTTGGGAGACCCAGTACTTC. Residues: CASSPSGSGWETQYF.

This chain connects TRBV5-5 to TRBJ2-3; D call uncertain. Per germline, CDR1 SGHKS and CDR2 YYEKEE (reference sequence). The CDR3 extends over 13 amino acids. The V gene lost 10 bases and the J gene lost 6 bases, with 18 bases spanning the gap. The CDR3 region is CAAARGPWDTQYF. The DNA for the CDR3 is TGTGCCGCCGCCCGAGGCCCTTGGGATACGCAGTATTTT.

This chain joins TRBV27 and TRBJ2-7; a possible D gene is TRBD1 (6 bases). CDR1 and CDR2 (germline): MNHEY, SMNVEV (reference sequence). This CDR3 spans 15 amino acids. V lost 2 bases and J lost 2, with 13 bases in between. In nucleotides, the CDR3 is TGTGCCAGCAGTTTACACAGGGAAAGGGCCTACGAGCAGTACTTC. As protein: CASSLHRERAYEQYF.

This chain connects TRBV2 to TRBJ2-3, with no clear D. CDR3 size: 14 residues. With 7 bases removed from V and 1 base from J, the gap between germline ends came to 12 bases. Germline-derived CDR1 and CDR2 are SNHLY and FYNNEI. The CDR3 loop reads CASKRVWGTDTQYF. The DNA for the CDR3 is TGTGCCAGCAAACGGGTATGGGGCACAGATACGCAGTATTTT.

The rearrangement uses TRBV2 and TRBJ1-4; D call uncertain. CDR1 is SNHLY, CDR2 FYNNEI, per germline. V gave up 1 base and J gave up 8 bases, with 14 bases separating them. The CDR3 extends over 15 amino acids. This CDR3 reads CASSEESSPGEKLFF. CDR3 DNA sequence: TGTGCCAGCAGTGAAGAAAGCTCCCCGGGGGAAAAACTGTTTTTT.

The chain combines TRBV5-1 with TRBJ1-2, with TRBD1 matching 9 bases. Germline V gene data show CDR1 as SGHRS and CDR2 as YFSETQ. The CDR3 is made up of 14 amino acids. V lost 4 bases and J lost 6; bases outside the gene matches: 7. The CDR3 region is CASSARQGVDGYTF. For the CDR3, the DNA is TGCGCCAGCAGCGCCCGACAGGGGGTTGATGGCTACACCTTC.